This paragraph covers one T cell receptor (beta chain) sequence. In the same sample, other DNA sequences code for this CDR3. The sample is drawn from a study of blood T cell repertoires in COVID-19. Study-wide context: Spain, Italy and the United States supplied samples that represented acute and convalescent COVID-19. From T cells, B-cell-depleted T cells, or PBMCs came the material, which was cDNA or gDNA.

Under the authors' procedure: Using reference gene primer amplification, nucleated cell counts were estimated. TCRdb keeps only in-frame clones here, not all; method: immunoSEQ multiplex PCR. V, J and clone size are taken as reported in that table, and D and trimming were inferred from the DNA itself. The sample yields approximately 240,000 clones, more than 65% seen once. Trimming cost V 0 bases and J 2 bases; bases outside gene matches: 6. Germline assignment: CDR1 SGHRS and CDR2 YFSETQ. There are 16 residues in the CDR3. The chain has TRBV5-1 and TRBJ2-3, with 7 bases identical to TRBD2. The sample taken for sequencing was peripheral blood. The TCR sequence derives from a woman aged 40 to 49 with active or convalescent COVID-19. CDR3 region: CASSLVLAGDTDTQYF. Written as DNA, the CDR3 is TGCGCCAGCAGCTTGGTCCTGGCGGGGGACACAGATACGCAGTATTTT.